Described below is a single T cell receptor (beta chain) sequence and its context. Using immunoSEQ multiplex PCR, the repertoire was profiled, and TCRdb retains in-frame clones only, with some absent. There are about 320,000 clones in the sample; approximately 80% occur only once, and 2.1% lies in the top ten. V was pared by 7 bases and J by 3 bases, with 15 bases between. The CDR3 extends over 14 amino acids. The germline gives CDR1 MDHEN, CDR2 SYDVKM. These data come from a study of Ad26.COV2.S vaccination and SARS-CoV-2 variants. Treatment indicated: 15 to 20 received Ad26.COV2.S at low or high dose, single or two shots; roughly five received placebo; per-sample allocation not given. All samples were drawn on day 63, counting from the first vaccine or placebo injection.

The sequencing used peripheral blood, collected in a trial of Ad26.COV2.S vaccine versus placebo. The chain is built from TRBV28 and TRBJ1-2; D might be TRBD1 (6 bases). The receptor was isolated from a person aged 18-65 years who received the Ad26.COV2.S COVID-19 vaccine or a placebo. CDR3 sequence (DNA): TGTGCCAGCACTAGTGGACAGACTGACTATGGCTACACCTTC. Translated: CASTSGQTDYGYTF.